The 11 T cell receptor beta chains given below trace back to one sample, sequenced in a study of cytomegalovirus exposure and HLA in healthy donors. The PCR had 60 Vbeta and 13 Jbeta primers. Data came from immunoSEQ multiplex PCR; TCRdb stores just in-frame clones and leaves some out. The sample lists some 100,000 clones; around 82% were seen once. Sequencing was carried out using PBMCs. The origin of the receptors is a woman in her fifties or sixties in good health and CMV-seropositive.

This chain links TRBV9 with TRBJ2-3; 8 nucleotides agree with TRBD2. Per germline, CDR1 SGDLS and CDR2 YYNGEE. V lost 5 bases, J lost 2 bases, and 4 bases stayed unmatched. The length of the CDR3 is 14 residues. In DNA, the CDR3 is TGTGCCAGCAGGACTAGCGTCGACACAGATACGCAGTATTTT. Translating gives CASRTSVDTDTQYF.

This CDR3 is CASSLETGEQYF. The CDR3 nucleotides are TGTGCCAGCAGCTTGGAAACGGGGGAGCAGTACTTC. The chain carries TRBV5-4 and TRBJ2-5; maybe TRBD2 (6 bases). Per the germline V gene, CDR1 is SGHNT and CDR2 is YYREEE (reference sequence). There are 12 residues in the CDR3. The ends were cut back, 0 bases at V and 11 bases at J, with 11 bases in the middle.

The chain joins TRBV27 to TRBJ1-3; tentative D call: TRBD1 (6 bases). Between the trimmed V and J ends, which lost 4 bases and 0 bases, there was a span of 16 bases. CDR3 length: 17 amino acids. Germline CDR1 MNHEY, CDR2 SMNVEV (reference sequence). The CDR3 region has the DNA TGTGCCAGCAGTTCGGGTAACCCGGACAGCTCTGGAAACACCATATATTTT. It specifies CASSSGNPDSSGNTIYF.

The chain uses TRBV7-9 and TRBJ2-7; TRBD1 matches at 9 bases. Per germline, CDR1 SEHNR and CDR2 FQNEAQ (reference sequence). There are 16 residues in the CDR3. V lost 5 bases to trimming and J lost 4 bases; unmatched junction nucleotides: 12. CDR3 residues: CASSKGGQGGMYEQYF. The CDR3 DNA is TGTGCCAGCAGCAAGGGGGGACAGGGAGGGATGTACGAGCAGTACTTC.

The chain is built from TRBV15 and TRBJ2-3, with 7 positions matching TRBD2. CDR1 LNHNV and CDR2 YYDKDF come from the germline V gene (reference sequence). The CDR3 contains 15 residues. J was trimmed by 4 bases and V by 0 bases; bases with no gene match: 4. CDR3 residues: CATSREGGVPDTQYF. The CDR3 coding sequence is TGTGCCACCAGCAGAGAGGGGGGGGTTCCAGATACGCAGTATTTT.

The table lists this clone with a few counts. The V call is TRBV11-3, the J call TRBJ2-1; TRBD2 aligns across 8 bases. From germline, CDR1 is SGHNT and CDR2 YENEEA. J lost 0 bases, V lost 4 bases, and 8 bases had no gene match. The CDR3 is 17 residues long. The CDR3 nucleotides read TGTGCCAGCAGCTCCACGACTAGCGTAAGCTCCTACAATGAGCAGTTCTTC. Protein product: CASSSTTSVSSYNEQFF.

The chain employs TRBV5-1 and TRBJ2-5; 9 bases are a match to TRBD2. Losses at the gene ends were 7 bases for V and 2 bases for J; bases not matched to a gene: 9. The CDR3 extends over 15 amino acids. CDR1 SGHRS and CDR2 YFSETQ come from the germline V gene. This chain's CDR3 is CASGPRTSEQETQYF. In DNA form, the CDR3 reads TGCGCCAGCGGCCCCAGGACTAGCGAACAAGAGACCCAGTACTTC.

This chain joins TRBV4-1 and TRBJ2-1, with 8 positions matching TRBD2. CDR1 is MGHRA and CDR2 is YSYEKL in the germline V gene. V trimming: 5 bases; J trimming: 1 base; junction bases outside the gene matches: 7. CDR3 length: 16 amino acids. CDR3 amino acids: CASSTGSGGSYNEQFF. In nucleotides, the CDR3 is TGCGCCAGCAGCACTGGCTCGGGAGGGTCCTACAATGAGCAGTTCTTC.

This chain connects TRBV30 to TRBJ2-7, with 8 bases identical to TRBD1. In germline, CDR1 is GTSNPN, CDR2 SVGIG (reference sequence). This CDR3 is built from 12 residues. V lost 3 bases to trimming and J lost 8 bases; unmatched junction nucleotides: 6. CDR3 coding DNA: TGTGCCTGGAGCGGACAGGGAGGAAAGCAGTACTTC. Encoded protein: CAWSGQGGKQYF.

V usage is TRBV2 and J usage is TRBJ1-2, with a weak D call TRBD1 (5 bases). CDR3 length: 14 residues. Germline CDR1 is SNHLY and CDR2 is FYNNEI. Deletions cut 0 bases from V and 6 bases from J, with 11 bases between. CDR3 nucleotides: TGTGCCAGCAGTGAAGCGCGGGGGAAGGATGGCTACACCTTC. Residues: CASSEARGKDGYTF.

The chain combines TRBV11-3 with TRBJ2-3; weak D call: TRBD1 (5 bases). This CDR3 comprises 14 residues. V lost 5 bases and J lost 2, with 11 bases in between. Germline CDR1 reads SGHNT; CDR2 reads YENEEA. Written as DNA, the CDR3 is TGTGCCAGCAGCCTCAGACAGACCACAGATACGCAGTATTTT. Translating gives CASSLRQTTDTQYF.